Presented here are 32 T cell receptor beta chains from one specimen sequenced in a study of graft-versus-host responses after intestinal transplantation. Libraries were prepared by immunoSEQ multiplex PCR; TCRdb keeps only in-frame clonotypes and omits some of them. The table has about 150,000 clones, about nine tenths seen once; the top ten hold about 0.19%. Their target antigens are unknown. The sequences come from unstimulated CD4+ T cells sorted from spleen or lymph node cells, collected before intestinal transplant. The receptors were gathered from a human donor who received an intestinal transplant.

This chain links TRBV9 with TRBJ2-5; no clear D. Germline values: CDR1 SGDLS, CDR2 YYNGEE. This CDR3 comprises 14 residues. Trimming took off 0 bases at V and 3 bases at J, with 9 bases between the two ends. This CDR3 is CASSVADVEETQYF. CDR3 in DNA: TGTGCCAGCAGCGTAGCTGACGTAGAAGAGACCCAGTACTTC.

The rearrangement uses TRBV6-1 and TRBJ2-6; 8 bases are shared with TRBD1. The germline CDR1 and CDR2 sequences are MNHNS and SASEGT. The CDR3 sequence is 17 residues long. V dropped 2 bases and J dropped 0; count of bases not matched to a gene: 3. CDR3 region: CASSELGQGSGANVLTF. The CDR3 DNA follows: TGTGCCAGCAGTGAACTCGGACAGGGCTCTGGGGCCAACGTCCTGACTTTC.

A remark on this clone: The sample contains more than one DNA sequence encoding this CDR3. The rearrangement uses TRBV30 and TRBJ1-3; 9 nucleotides agree with TRBD1. V gave up 3 bases and J gave up 3 bases; unmatched junction bases: 3. Per the germline V gene, CDR1 is GTSNPN and CDR2 is SVGIG (reference sequence). This CDR3 comprises 14 residues. CDR3 region: CAWRTGGGGNTIYF. CDR3 nucleotides: TGTGCCTGGAGGACAGGGGGTGGTGGAAACACCATATATTTT.

The sample holds a few counts of this clone. This sequence joins TRBV10-2 and TRBJ2-1; possible D gene TRBD2, 5 bases. CDR3 length equals 11 residues. Germline CDR1 and CDR2: WSHSY and SAAADI. The V and J ends lost 4 bases and 7 bases respectively, with 5 bases between them. The CDR3 region has the DNA TGCGCCAGCAGTGGAGGGAATGAGCAGTTCTTC. It yields the protein CASSGGNEQFF.

The V call is TRBV11-2, the J call TRBJ2-1, with 15 bases aligning to TRBD2. CDR3 length: 15 amino acids. Germline lookup yields CDR1 SGHAT and CDR2 FQNNGV. V shed 4 bases, J shed 10 bases, and the junction held 5 bases outside the gene matches. Here the CDR3 reads CASSSRTSGRGEQFF. DNA for the CDR3: TGTGCCAGCAGCTCACGGACTAGCGGGAGGGGGGAGCAGTTCTTC.

The chain links TRBV7-6 to TRBJ2-7, with a weak D call TRBD2 (6 bases). This CDR3 comprises 17 residues. Between the trimmed V and J ends, which lost 5 bases and 3 bases, there was a span of 23 bases. From germline, CDR1 is SGHVS and CDR2 FNYEAQ. CDR3 sequence reads: CASSPVVAGTGGYEQYF. The CDR3 coding sequence is TGTGCCAGCAGCCCGGTCGTGGCTGGGACTGGGGGCTACGAGCAGTACTTC.

The chain joins TRBV7-6 to TRBJ2-7, with D perhaps given as TRBD1 or TRBD2 (5 bases each). V was shortened by 2 bases and J by 2 bases, with 10 bases between the two germline ends. The CDR3 loop spans 14 amino acids. In germline, CDR1 is SGHVS, CDR2 FNYEAQ. The CDR3 region has the DNA TGTGCCAGCAGCTTAAGCCGGGGACCCTACGAGCAGTACTTC. Its protein is CASSLSRGPYEQYF. Full variable domain (rest looked up from reference TRBV7-6 and TRBJ2-7): GAGVSQSPRYKVTKRGQDVALRCDPISGHVSLYWYRQALGQGPEFLTYFNYEAQQDKSGLPNDRFSAERPEGSISTLTIQRTEQRDSAMYRCASSLSRGPYEQYFGPGTRLTVT.

The chain carries TRBV2 and TRBJ1-5; D might be TRBD1 (5 bases). There are 11 residues in the CDR3. Germline-derived CDR1 and CDR2 are SNHLY and FYNNEI. With 6 bases removed from V and 11 bases from J, the gap between germline ends came to 11 bases. This CDR3 reads CASSQTETQHF. The CDR3 DNA sequence: TGTGCCAGCAGCCAGACAGAAACCCAGCATTTT. Supplemented by reference TRBV2 and TRBJ1-5, the full variable domain reads EPEVTQTPSHQVTQMGQEVILRCVPISNHLYFYWYRQILGQKVEFLVSFYNNEISEKSEIFDDQFSVERPDGSNFTLKIRSTKLEDSAMYFCASSQTETQHFGDGTRLSIL.

The chain employs TRBV5-1 and TRBJ2-5; 8 bases are shared with TRBD1. Germline V gene sequence: CDR1 SGHRS, CDR2 YFSETQ. The V segment lost 4 bases and the J segment 11 bases; nucleotides outside the gene matches: 16. This CDR3 spans 15 amino acids. The CDR3 sequence is CASSPEGQGPGEQYF. The CDR3, as DNA: TGCGCCAGCAGCCCGGAAGGACAGGGACCCGGAGAGCAGTACTTC.

DNA of the CDR3: TGTGCCAGCAGTGGGACAGGGGGTCCATCGACTGAAGCTTTCTTT. As protein: CASSGTGGPSTEAFF. V usage is TRBV2 and J usage is TRBJ1-1; TRBD1 agrees at 10 bases. The CDR3 consists of 15 residues. CDR1 is SNHLY, CDR2 FYNNEI, per germline. V lost 4 bases to trimming and J lost 5 bases; unmatched junction nucleotides: 7.

CDR3 nucleotide sequence: TGTGCCAGCAGGGGTGGGGGTATAGGGTCCTACAATGAGCAGTTCTTC. It translates to CASRGGGIGSYNEQFF. The V call is TRBV2, the J call TRBJ2-1; D might be TRBD1 or TRBD2, each matching 5 bases. The CDR3 consists of 16 residues. V lost 6 bases and J lost 1, with 16 bases in between. The germline gives CDR1 SNHLY, CDR2 FYNNEI. Supplemented by reference TRBV2 and TRBJ2-1, the full variable domain reads EPEVTQTPSHQVTQMGQEVILRCVPISNHLYFYWYRQILGQKVEFLVSFYNNEISEKSEIFDDQFSVERPDGSNFTLKIRSTKLEDSAMYFCASRGGGIGSYNEQFFGPGTRLTVL.

The chain employs TRBV5-1 and TRBJ2-7; TRBD1 agrees at 8 bases. CDR1 and CDR2 (germline): SGHRS, YFSETQ. This CDR3 has 15 amino acids. With 2 bases clipped from V and 0 bases from J, the junction kept 4 bases outside the gene matches. The CDR3 DNA reads as TGCGCCAGCAGCTTCACAGGGGGAAGCTCCTACGAGCAGTACTTC. It specifies CASSFTGGSSYEQYF.

The rearrangement uses TRBV28 and TRBJ2-7; 9 nucleotides align to TRBD1. The CDR3 is 13 amino acids. V shed 8 bases, J shed 6 bases, and the junction held 8 bases outside the gene matches. The germline V gene encodes CDR1 MDHEN and CDR2 SYDVKM. This chain's CDR3 is CASAEQGAGEQYF. For the CDR3, the DNA is TGTGCCAGCGCCGAACAGGGGGCGGGCGAGCAGTACTTC.

This sequence joins TRBV25-1 and TRBJ2-7; a weak D match, TRBD1 (6 bases). V was pared by 8 bases and J by 2 bases, with 16 bases between. The CDR3 spans 14 residues. Germline V gene data show CDR1 as MGHDK and CDR2 as SYGVNS. CDR3 coding DNA: TGTGCCAGCGGCGGACAGATTCCAACCTACGAGCAGTACTTC. This sequence encodes CASGGQIPTYEQYF.

This clone was picked up one time. The chain employs TRBV9 and TRBJ2-5; D gene unclear. The CDR3 contains 13 residues. The V end lost 0 bases, the J end lost 1 base, and 4 bases lay between the germline ends. Germline CDR1 SGDLS, CDR2 YYNGEE. CDR3 DNA sequence: TGTGCCAGCAGCGTAGCTAGCCAAGAGACCCAGTACTTC. Encoded protein: CASSVASQETQYF.

The chain joins TRBV11-1 to TRBJ2-1; 7 nucleotides match TRBD2. The germline V gene has CDR1 SGHAT and CDR2 FQDESV (reference sequence). The CDR3 spans 15 residues. J lost 4 bases, V lost 5 bases, and 8 bases had no gene match. Here the CDR3 DNA reads TGTGCCAGCAGCAACCGGCTAGCGGAGTACAATGAGCAGTTCTTC. Its protein is CASSNRLAEYNEQFF.

In DNA form, the CDR3 reads TGCAGCGTTGGGACAGGGTCGGGGCGAGAGACCCAGTACTTC. Its protein product is CSVGTGSGRETQYF. The chain uses TRBV29-1 and TRBJ2-5, with 8 bases matching TRBD1. J was trimmed by 4 bases and V by 4 bases; bases with no gene match: 8. Per germline, CDR1 SQVTM and CDR2 ANQGSEA. The CDR3 sequence is 14 residues long.

The chain employs TRBV2 and TRBJ2-7; D may be TRBD2 (6 bases). Trimming removed 7 bases from V and 0 bases from J, with 19 bases in between. CDR1 and CDR2 (germline): SNHLY, FYNNEI. CDR3 length: 16 residues. CDR3 bases: TGTGCCAGCAATGGACGGGGGAACGAAGGCTCCTACGAGCAGTACTTC. Its protein product is CASNGRGNEGSYEQYF.

J is TRBJ2-7 and V is TRBV2; 12 bases map to TRBD2. This CDR3 contains 14 residues. V lost 4 bases to trimming and J lost 3 bases; unmatched junction nucleotides: 1. The germline gives CDR1 SNHLY, CDR2 FYNNEI. CDR3 sequence (DNA): TGTGCCAGCAGTGCGACTAGCGGGAGCTACGAGCAGTACTTC. Translation gives CASSATSGSYEQYF.

This clone appeared once. The V gene is TRBV9, the J gene TRBJ2-1; D is perhaps TRBD2 (6 bases). This CDR3 is 15 amino acids long. Germline V gene data show CDR1 as SGDLS and CDR2 as YYNGEE. The ends were cut back, 0 bases at V and 6 bases at J, with 13 bases in the middle. In nucleotides, the CDR3 is TGTGCCAGCAGCGTAGCGGGAGAGGTTCGCAATGAGCAGTTCTTC. This translates into CASSVAGEVRNEQFF.

With regard to this clone: Within the sample, other DNA sequences also encode this same CDR3. The chain recombines TRBV18 with TRBJ2-5; 14 positions match TRBD2. The J call may be mistaken, given a closer DNA end match to TRBJ2-7. The CDR3 has 18 amino acids. Germline V gives CDR1 KGHSH, CDR2 LQKENI. The CDR3 sequence is CASSHGLAGGAISYEQYF. In DNA form, the CDR3 reads TGTGCCAGCTCCCACGGACTAGCGGGAGGTGCAATCTCCTACGAGCAGTACTTC.

The CDR3 region is CASSLGQGGTDTQYF. The CDR3 DNA reads as TGCGCCAGCAGTCTCGGACAGGGCGGCACAGATACGCAGTATTTT. The rearrangement links TRBV10-1 to TRBJ2-3; 8 bases align to TRBD1. CDR1 and CDR2 (germline): WNHNN, SYGVQD (reference sequence). V dropped 5 bases and J dropped 1; count of bases not matched to a gene: 5. The CDR3 spans 15 residues.

The rearrangement links TRBV30 to TRBJ1-5; a weak D match, TRBD1 (5 bases). Trimming removed 3 bases from V and 5 bases from J, with 11 bases in between. CDR3 length: 13 residues. Germline CDR1 GTSNPN, CDR2 SVGIG (reference sequence). CDR3: CAWRPTGDQPQHF. The CDR3 DNA is TGTGCCTGGAGGCCAACGGGGGATCAGCCCCAGCATTTT.

This chain joins TRBV6-5 and TRBJ1-1; 7 positions match TRBD1. The CDR3 is made up of 14 amino acids. V lost 6 bases, J lost 2 bases, and 6 bases stayed unmatched. CDR1 MNHEY and CDR2 SVGAGI come from the germline V gene. The CDR3 region has the DNA TGTGCCAGCAGCCGACAGGGCGCTAACACTGAAGCTTTCTTT. Its translation: CASSRQGANTEAFF.

The chain employs TRBV28 and TRBJ1-5; the D gene is possibly TRBD1 (6 bases). The V gene's germline CDR1 is MDHEN and CDR2 SYDVKM. The CDR3 loop spans 12 amino acids. The V and J ends lost 6 bases and 10 bases respectively, with 13 bases between them. In nucleotides, the CDR3 is TGTGCCAGCAGAACAGGGCTGAGCCCCCAGCATTTT. Its translation: CASRTGLSPQHF. The entire variable domain, with the rest obtained from reference TRBV28 and TRBJ1-5, is as follows: DVKVTQSSRYLVKRTGEKVFLECVQDMDHENMFWYRQDPGLGLRLIYFSYDVKMKEKGDIPEGYSVSREKKERFSLILESASTNQTSMYLCASRTGLSPQHFGDGTRLSIL.

The chain is built from TRBV27 and TRBJ1-5, with TRBD1 as a possible D gene (5 bases). V dropped 2 bases and J dropped 2 bases, with 16 bases sitting between them. The CDR3 has 17 residues. CDR1 and CDR2 (germline): MNHEY, SMNVEV (reference sequence). CDR3 in DNA: TGTGCCAGCAGTTTAGGGGCCAGGGCTTTGGGCAATCAGCCCCAGCATTTT. Translated, it gives CASSLGARALGNQPQHF.

The V call is TRBV23-1, the J call TRBJ1-2; D might be TRBD1 (5 bases). TRBV23-1 has ORF status, its function being uncertain. V gave up 3 bases and J gave up 8 bases, with 16 bases separating them. There are 14 residues in the CDR3. The CDR3 coding sequence is TGCGCCAGCAGTCAGGGGACGATCAAGGACGGCTACACCTTC. Its translation is CASSQGTIKDGYTF.

This clone has only one observation. The CDR3 sequence: CASSLGSYREGGTEAFF. CDR3 sequence (DNA): TGTGCCAGCAGCTTAGGGAGCTACAGGGAAGGAGGCACTGAAGCTTTCTTT. The rearrangement links TRBV7-9 to TRBJ1-1; weak D call: TRBD1 (6 bases). This CDR3 comprises 17 residues. V shed 1 base and J shed 4 bases, with 19 bases lying between them. Per germline, CDR1 SEHNR and CDR2 FQNEAQ (reference sequence).

DNA for the CDR3: TGCGCCAGCAGCTTGGCCGGAGGGACAGGGGTCTACGAGCAGTACTTC. Protein sequence: CASSLAGGTGVYEQYF. The chain combines TRBV5-1 with TRBJ2-5, with TRBD1 matching 10 bases. The J call may be incorrect, as the DNA end agrees better with TRBJ2-7. CDR1 and CDR2 (germline): SGHRS, YFSETQ. This CDR3 is built from 16 residues.

The J gene is TRBJ2-5, the V gene TRBV29-1, with TRBD1 identical over 7 bases. The end of the DNA is better explained by TRBJ2-7, so the J call may be wrong. The germline V gene has CDR1 SQVTM and CDR2 ANQGSEA. The CDR3 has 13 amino acids. The CDR3 here is CSVIRTGSYEQYF. CDR3 DNA sequence: TGCAGCGTTATCCGGACAGGTTCGTACGAGCAGTACTTC.

The rearrangement links TRBV19 to TRBJ2-7; 14 bases match TRBD2. The CDR3 covers 16 residues. CDR1 is LNHDA and CDR2 is SQIVND in the germline V gene (reference sequence). Trimming removed 6 bases from V and 4 bases from J; junction bases left unmatched: 8. In nucleotides, the CDR3 is TGTGCCAGTAGCGACTCCGGGACTAGCGGGAGATACGAGCAGTACTTC. As protein: CASSDSGTSGRYEQYF.

The chain employs TRBV7-3 and TRBJ2-2; D tentatively reads TRBD1 or TRBD2 (5 bases each). CDR1 and CDR2 (germline): SGHTA, FQGTGA. The CDR3 has 16 residues. Between the trimmed V and J ends, which lost 4 bases and 4 bases, there was a span of 16 bases. CDR3 in DNA: TGTGCCAGCAGCTCCCAGGGCGACGCGGGCACCGGGGAGCTGTTTTTT. Protein sequence: CASSSQGDAGTGELFF.